The 26 T cell receptor beta chains reported below all come from one sample, sequenced in a study of cytomegalovirus exposure and HLA in healthy donors. Primers for the PCR totalled 60 Vbeta and 13 Jbeta. Clones were read by immunoSEQ multiplex PCR, and TCRdb kept only the in-frame ones, dropping some. The data show a few hundred thousand clones, with 75% to 85% seen just once and approximately 1.4% held by the top ten. Sequenced sample: PBMCs. These receptors all stem from a girl aged 5 to 17 in good health and CMV-seronegative.

The rearrangement joins TRBV29-1 to TRBJ1-4, with TRBD1 identical over 8 bases. The length of the CDR3 is 15 residues. Germline V gives CDR1 SQVTM, CDR2 ANQGSEA. The J segment lost 0 bases and the V segment lost 7 bases, leaving 7 bases of the junction unmatched. The DNA of the CDR3 is TGCAGCGCTCGGACAGGGTGGGCAACTAATGAAAAACTGTTTTTT. This codes for CSARTGWATNEKLFF.

This clone was picked up one time. The chain employs TRBV14 and TRBJ2-1; the D gene is possibly TRBD2 (5 bases). This CDR3 contains 11 residues. CDR1 SGHDN and CDR2 FVKESK come from the germline V gene. Trimming stripped 4 bases from V and 8 bases from J, with 6 bases between. The CDR3 DNA reads TGTGCCAGCAGCCTCGGGGATGAGCAGTTCTTC. Protein sequence: CASSLGDEQFF.

The gene calls are TRBV6-5 and TRBJ1-4, with D possibly being TRBD1 (5 bases). Germline-derived CDR1 and CDR2 are MNHEY and SVGAGI. The V end lost 5 bases, the J end lost 8 bases, and 18 bases lay between the germline ends. CDR3 length: 15 amino acids. The CDR3 loop is CASSPLRELTEKLFF. The CDR3 nucleotides are TGTGCCAGCAGTCCCCTCAGGGAATTAACAGAAAAACTGTTTTTT.

The rearrangement joins TRBV15 to TRBJ1-3, with a possible D match to TRBD1 (5 bases). From germline, CDR1 is LNHNV and CDR2 YYDKDF (reference sequence). The CDR3 is 16 amino acids. Trimming cost V 2 bases and J 0 bases, with 11 bases left between them. CDR3 coding DNA: TGTGCCACCAGCAGAAACCGGGACTACTCTGGAAACACCATATATTTT. Amino acids: CATSRNRDYSGNTIYF. Using reference TRBV15 and TRBJ1-3 for the parts outside the CDR3, the full variable domain is DAMVIQNPRYQVTQFGKPVTLSCSQTLNHNVMYWYQQKSSQAPKLLFHYYDKDFNNEADTPDNFQSRRPNTSFCFLDIRSPGLGDTAMYLCATSRNRDYSGNTIYFGEGSWLTVV.

The J gene is TRBJ2-1, the V gene TRBV4-1; perhaps TRBD1 as D (6 bases). The V end was cut by 4 bases, the J end by 2 bases, with 12 bases between. CDR3 size: 15 residues. Per germline, CDR1 MGHRA and CDR2 YSYEKL. The CDR3 sequence: CASSPTGFTYNEQFF. The DNA for the CDR3 is TGCGCCAGCAGCCCGACAGGCTTTACCTACAATGAGCAGTTCTTC.

The rearrangement joins TRBV6-1 to TRBJ2-1, with 11 bases fitting TRBD2. Germline lookup yields CDR1 MNHNS and CDR2 SASEGT. J gave up 6 bases and V 6 bases, and 4 bases lay outside the gene matches. This CDR3 comprises 14 residues. The CDR3 protein is CASRASGRTNEQFF. CDR3 sequence (DNA): TGTGCCAGCAGGGCTAGCGGGAGGACCAATGAGCAGTTCTTC.

V usage is TRBV19 and J usage is TRBJ1-5, with 7 bases aligning to TRBD1. The CDR3 has 16 amino acids. Germline-derived CDR1 and CDR2 are LNHDA and SQIVND (reference sequence). V lost 3 bases and J lost 5; bases outside the gene matches: 10. In nucleotides, the CDR3 is TGTGCCAGTAGTATCTCAGGGGGATCCGGTTATCAGCCCCAGCATTTT. Amino acids: CASSISGGSGYQPQHF.

The chain employs TRBV5-4 and TRBJ2-1, with TRBD2 matching 7 bases. This CDR3 contains 14 residues. V dropped 4 bases and J dropped 9; count of bases not matched to a gene: 10. CDR1 is SGHNT and CDR2 is YYREEE in the germline V gene (reference sequence). As DNA, the CDR3 is TGTGCCAGCAGCCGCTACGGGGCGGGAGTTGAGCAGTTCTTC. Translating it yields CASSRYGAGVEQFF.

The chain recombines TRBV4-2 with TRBJ2-2; 7 bases align to TRBD2. The CDR3 contains 16 residues. CDR1 LGHNA and CDR2 YNFKEQ come from the germline V gene. Losses at the gene ends were 0 bases for V and 7 bases for J; bases not matched to a gene: 8. The CDR3 region has the DNA TGTGCCAGCAGCCAAGACCGTGCGGGAGAAGGCGGGGAGCTGTTTTTT. This translates into CASSQDRAGEGGELFF.

A single count supports this clone. The chain links TRBV9 to TRBJ1-6, with D possibly matching TRBD1 (6 bases). V shed 0 bases and J shed 10 bases, with 17 bases lying between them. Germline-derived CDR1 and CDR2 are SGDLS and YYNGEE. This CDR3 is 16 amino acids long. The CDR3 is CASSVGGGQWKSPLHF. The CDR3 DNA follows: TGTGCCAGCAGCGTAGGAGGTGGACAGTGGAAATCACCCCTCCACTTT.

CDR3 nucleotides: TGTGCCAGCAGTAGTTTCAGGGAAGCCTACGAGCAGTACTTC. It codes for CASSSFREAYEQYF. This chain links TRBV6-5 with TRBJ2-7, with D tentatively TRBD1 (5 bases). Germline assignment: CDR1 MNHEY and CDR2 SVGAGI. V gave up 5 bases and J gave up 2 bases, with 13 bases separating them. This CDR3 comprises 14 residues.

This clone was detected only a few times. V and J are TRBV9 and TRBJ1-3; D gene unclear. This CDR3 is built from 14 residues. The V gene's germline CDR1 is SGDLS and CDR2 YYNGEE. The germline V and J ends were trimmed by 2 bases and 3 bases, with 9 bases remaining between them. The CDR3 loop is CASSVRGGGNTIYF. The CDR3 region has the DNA TGTGCCAGCAGCGTCCGGGGAGGTGGAAACACCATATATTTT.

V gene TRBV6-5 combines with J gene TRBJ1-1; D remains unclear. CDR1 and CDR2 from the germline V gene are MNHEY and SVGAGI. The CDR3 contains 13 residues. V lost 2 bases and J lost 9, with 13 bases in between. The chain's CDR3 is CASSYAPGRQAFF. Written as DNA, the CDR3 is TGTGCCAGCAGTTACGCCCCGGGGAGGCAAGCTTTCTTT.

This clone has just one count. The sample has other DNA sequences that encode this CDR3 too. The chain recombines TRBV6-5 with TRBJ1-3; TRBD1 matches at 11 bases. Germline trimming cut 0 bases from V and 2 bases from J; bases unmatched to any gene: 0. There are 16 residues in the CDR3. Germline V CDR1 and CDR2: MNHEY, SVGAGI. In nucleotides, the CDR3 is TGTGCCAGCAGTTACTCGGGACAGGGGGCTGGAAACACCATATATTTT. Protein sequence: CASSYSGQGAGNTIYF.

This clone was detected only once. The V and J genes are TRBV28 and TRBJ2-5; 9 bases align to TRBD2. The length of the CDR3 is 15 residues. The V segment lost 8 bases and the J segment 4 bases; nucleotides outside the gene matches: 11. Germline values: CDR1 MDHEN, CDR2 SYDVKM. The DNA for the CDR3 is TGTGCCAGCTGGAAGCGCGGGAGGGCCTTAGAGACCCAGTACTTC. It codes for CASWKRGRALETQYF. Complete variable domain (other parts from reference TRBV28 and TRBJ2-5): DVKVTQSSRYLVKRTGEKVFLECVQDMDHENMFWYRQDPGLGLRLIYFSYDVKMKEKGDIPEGYSVSREKKERFSLILESASTNQTSMYLCASWKRGRALETQYFGPGTRLLVL.

The rearrangement uses TRBV19 and TRBJ1-3; no firm D call. CDR3 length: 13 residues. CDR1 is LNHDA and CDR2 is SQIVND in the germline V gene (reference sequence). With 8 bases removed from V and 0 bases from J, the gap between germline ends came to 8 bases. DNA for the CDR3: TGTGCCAGTGGGGAGATCTCTGGAAACACCATATATTTT. It translates to CASGEISGNTIYF. The full variable domain, completed using reference TRBV19 and TRBJ1-3, is DGGITQSPKYLFRKEGQNVTLSCEQNLNHDAMYWYRQDPGQGLRLIYYSQIVNDFQKGDIAEGYSVSREKKESFPLTVTSAQKNPTAFYLCASGEISGNTIYFGEGSWLTVV.

V gene TRBV9 combines with J gene TRBJ1-2, with D possibly TRBD1 on 6 matching bases. This CDR3 region has 16 residues. V was shortened by 0 bases and J by 8 bases, with 20 bases between the two germline ends. Per germline, CDR1 SGDLS and CDR2 YYNGEE. The CDR3 coding sequence is TGTGCCAGCAGCGTAGTAGCCGCAGGGGCATTCGGAGGCTACACCTTC. Translating it yields CASSVVAAGAFGGYTF.

The chain uses TRBV10-2 and TRBJ1-4, with 8 bases that match TRBD1. Germline lookup yields CDR1 WSHSY and CDR2 SAAADI. This CDR3 has 14 residues. V lost 9 bases and J lost 5; bases outside the gene matches: 8. The DNA for the CDR3 is TGCGCCAGTGGACAGGGTTGGGGGAATGAAAAACTGTTTTTT. This gives the protein CASGQGWGNEKLFF.

The J gene is TRBJ2-1, the V gene TRBV5-4; D may be TRBD2 (6 bases). Per the germline V gene, CDR1 is SGHNT and CDR2 is YYREEE (reference sequence). The CDR3 contains 13 residues. Trimming left V 4 bases short and J 7 bases short, with 12 bases between. The CDR3, as DNA: TGTGCCAGCAGCCGCCGGGAGCCTAATGAGCAGTTCTTC. This gives the protein CASSRREPNEQFF. Full variable domain (missing parts from reference TRBV5-4 and TRBJ2-1): ETGVTQSPTHLIKTRGQQVTLRCSSQSGHNTVSWYQQALGQGPQFIFQYYREEENGRGNFPPRFSGLQFPNYSSELNVNALELDDSALYLCASSRREPNEQFFGPGTRLTVL.

This clone appeared once. This chain joins TRBV27 and TRBJ2-5; 8 bases align to TRBD2. CDR3 length: 17 amino acids. After removal of 1 base from V and 4 bases from J, the junction contained 11 bases not matched to a gene. CDR1 is MNHEY, CDR2 SMNVEV, per germline (reference sequence). The CDR3 DNA reads TGTGCCAGCAGTTTATGGGGTAGCGGGGTCCTAGGAGAGACCCAGTACTTC. Residues: CASSLWGSGVLGETQYF.

The rearrangement uses TRBV27 and TRBJ2-7; TRBD2 is a possible D gene (6 bases). Germline V gene sequence: CDR1 MNHEY, CDR2 SMNVEV (reference sequence). This CDR3 contains 14 residues. V lost 7 bases, J lost 0 bases, and 13 bases lay in between. CDR3 sequence (DNA): TGTGCCAGCACCCCACACGGGAGCTCCTACGAGCAGTACTTC. This sequence encodes CASTPHGSSYEQYF.

V is TRBV28 and J is TRBJ1-1; D not certain. This CDR3 comprises 12 residues. Trimming took off 1 base at V and 7 bases at J, with 7 bases between the two ends. Germline lookup yields CDR1 MDHEN and CDR2 SYDVKM. The CDR3 sequence: CASSLFGIEAFF. The CDR3 DNA follows: TGTGCCAGCAGTTTATTCGGGATTGAAGCTTTCTTT.

This chain links TRBV5-1 with TRBJ2-3; 10 bases fit TRBD2. CDR1 is SGHRS and CDR2 is YFSETQ in the germline V gene. The J segment lost 8 bases and the V segment lost 0 bases, leaving 6 bases of the junction unmatched. The CDR3 covers 15 residues. In nucleotides, the CDR3 is TGCGCCAGCAGCTTGGGCCTAGCGGGAGCCGGTACGCAGTATTTT. It specifies CASSLGLAGAGTQYF.

This sequence joins TRBV6-5 and TRBJ1-1; D is possibly TRBD1 (6 bases). This CDR3 is 15 amino acids long. V was shortened by 8 bases and J by 4 bases, with 20 bases between the two germline ends. Germline V CDR1 and CDR2: MNHEY, SVGAGI. DNA for the CDR3: TGTGCCAGCGAACTCCCGACTGGGGGCGGCACTGAAGCTTTCTTT. Translation: CASELPTGGGTEAFF.

This rearrangement joins TRBV28 to TRBJ2-2; possibly TRBD2 for D (6 bases). The germline CDR1 and CDR2 sequences are MDHEN and SYDVKM. V lost 11 bases, J lost 4 bases, and 17 bases lay in between. CDR3 size: 14 residues. CDR3 region: CASRGTFLTGELFF. The CDR3 nucleotides read TGTGCCTCCCGGGGGACCTTCCTCACCGGGGAGCTGTTTTTT.

On this clone itself: Additional DNA sequences in this sample encode the identical CDR3. The chain employs TRBV29-1 and TRBJ1-2; D is perhaps TRBD1 (5 bases). Germline CDR1 reads SQVTM; CDR2 reads ANQGSEA. Trimming cost V 3 bases and J 2 bases, with 10 bases left between them. CDR3 length equals 13 residues. As DNA, the CDR3 is TGCAGCGTTGAGAAGGGGCCAAACTATGGCTACACCTTC. Amino acid sequence: CSVEKGPNYGYTF.